This entry describes one T cell receptor (beta chain). Its specificity is unknown. This entry is derived from a study of beta chain features in type 1 diabetes. Broader study findings: Any HLA type influence on TCRB rearrangement was left unresolved here. Shorter TCRB CDR3s, moderately but significantly so, were found in Type 1 diabetes patients in all four CD4+ subsets. A closer apparent resemblance between naive, central memory and Treg TCRB repertoires was seen in patients than in healthy donors.

Expressed TCRB transcripts were sequenced because the isolated RNA had all been reverse transcribed beforehand. Average reads for naive, central memory and regulatory T cell samples were about 3.57 million. Assay: immunoSEQ multiplex PCR; the TCRdb copy retains only in-frame clones and omits some. The sample lists hundreds of thousands of clones, around 15% occurring once. Per the germline V gene, CDR1 is SEHNR and CDR2 is FQNEAQ (reference sequence). This CDR3 region has 14 residues. After removal of 4 bases from V and 2 bases from J, the junction contained 4 bases not matched to a gene. The J gene is TRBJ1-2, the V gene TRBV7-9, with 7 bases identical to TRBD1. This sequence originates from a man aged 18 to 30 in good health. Sequencing was carried out using naive CD4+ T cells from blood. CDR3 sequence: CASSSGGQNYGYTF. The CDR3 DNA reads as TGTGCCAGCAGCTCAGGGGGACAGAACTATGGCTACACCTTC.